This T cell receptor (beta chain) stems from a study of blood T cell repertoires in COVID-19. On the study more broadly: COVID-19 samples collected from the United States, Italy and Spain covered acute and convalescent phases. Sources were T cells, B-cell-depleted T cells, or PBMCs; the material itself was cDNA or gDNA.

Authors' methods: How many nucleated cells were present was estimated from reference gene primer amplification. Using immunoSEQ multiplex PCR, the repertoire was profiled, and TCRdb retains in-frame clones only, with some absent. That table supplies the V and J calls and clone size; D and trimming were determined from the DNA. The data contain roughly 130,000 clones, roughly 90% of them seen just once; the ten biggest clones take up roughly 5%. From germline, CDR1 is SGHDN and CDR2 FVKESK. V shed 4 bases and J 3 bases; nucleotides not matched to a gene: 3. The CDR3 runs 14 residues. Material for sequencing was peripheral blood. V and J are TRBV14 and TRBJ1-3; 7 nucleotides align to TRBD1. This clonotype was obtained from a man in his 60s with COVID-19, enrolled during active disease. CDR3 DNA sequence: TGTGCCAGCAGCCCAACAGGGGATGGAAACACCATATATTTT. This sequence encodes CASSPTGDGNTIYF.